A selection of T cell receptor beta chains follows, all from one sample in a study of OX40 agonist ivuxolimab in advanced cancers. This table comes from immunoSEQ multiplex PCR, and its TCRdb copy is limited to in-frame clones, with some not included. The data contain about 61,000 clones, around nine tenths of them singletons. The source material was CD4+ or CD8+ T cells sorted from blood, sampled in a trial of the OX40 agonist ivuxolimab. All receptors come from an adult with an advanced solid tumor such as melanoma, head and neck, liver or kidney cancer. Each CDR3 is given without its conserved first and last residue. D genes are given only for firm matches.

d_call j_call v_call cdr3_aa
TRBD2 TRBJ2-3 TRBV19 ASSIQTSGGAPRTDTQY
. TRBJ2-7 TRBV7-2 ASSLNPGSKGEEQY
. TRBJ1-6 TRBV11-2 ASSLGHRSASSYNSPLH
. TRBJ1-2 TRBV10-3 AISEKMGGTSGYT
. TRBJ2-7 TRBV9 ASSARVLGGEQY
. TRBJ2-1 TRBV14 ASSPTHNEQF
. TRBJ2-1 TRBV7-3 ASSLRPRAPNEQF
. TRBJ1-1 TRBV5-3 ARTHRGAPVNTEAF
TRBD2 TRBJ2-1 TRBV5-4 ASSGIYGGTDNEQF
. TRBJ1-5 TRBV5-5 ASSRDGNSNQPQH
. TRBJ1-5 TRBV7-2 ASSLSRTWNSNQPQH
TRBD1 TRBJ2-7 TRBV6-6 ASSQGAGPPN
. TRBJ1-5 TRBV18 ASSPELLPDQPQH
. TRBJ2-7 TRBV7-9 ASSLVEGPGGEQY
. TRBJ2-2 TRBV14 ASSQDVNTGELF